The 12 T cell receptor beta chains below were found in one sample sequenced in a study of shared clonotypes between healthy human individuals. Naive-designated CD8 cells lacked CD45RO, were positively enriched for CCR7, and omitted terminally differentiated effector memory CD45RA+ cells. This table comes from immunoSEQ multiplex PCR, and its TCRdb copy is limited to in-frame clones, with some not included. The sample shows more than 550,000 clones, about 90% of them seen only once. Sequenced sample: naive CD8+ T cells sorted from blood. All receptors come from a man aged 25-45 years in good health.

The genes are TRBV7-9 and TRBJ2-7; 10 bases are a match to TRBD2. J lost 2 bases, V lost 4 bases, and 5 bases had no gene match. CDR1 is SEHNR, CDR2 FQNEAQ, per germline (reference sequence). The CDR3 covers 15 residues. CDR3 bases: TGTGCCAGCAGCTCTACTAGCGGGATTACCTACGAGCAGTACTTC. Translating it yields CASSSTSGITYEQYF.

The V and J genes are TRBV27 and TRBJ2-7; D possibly uses TRBD1 or TRBD2 (5 bases each). Germline assignment: CDR1 MNHEY and CDR2 SMNVEV (reference sequence). V was clipped by 3 bases and J by 9 bases, with 9 bases between them. The CDR3 totals 11 residues. The CDR3, as DNA: TGTGCCAGCAGTTTTGGGGACGGGCAGTACTTC. Translation: CASSFGDGQYF.

This clone was picked up one time. The J gene is TRBJ1-2, the V gene TRBV11-2; D might be TRBD1 (5 bases). This CDR3 region has 15 residues. V lost 5 bases and J lost 2, with 15 bases in between. Germline V gene data show CDR1 as SGHAT and CDR2 as FQNNGV. This CDR3 is CASSIRQRTNYGYTF. CDR3 bases: TGTGCCAGCAGCATTCGACAGCGTACGAACTATGGCTACACCTTC. Full variable domain (missing parts from reference TRBV11-2 and TRBJ1-2): EAGVAQSPRYKIIEKRQSVAFWCNPISGHATLYWYQQILGQGPKLLIQFQNNGVVDDSQLPKDRFSAERLKGVDSTLKIQPAKLEDSAVYLCASSIRQRTNYGYTFGSGTRLTVV.

The chain couples TRBV13 to TRBJ2-1; TRBD2 agrees at 11 bases. The CDR3 is 22 residues long. The V segment lost 1 base and the J segment 4 bases; nucleotides outside the gene matches: 21. The germline CDR1 and CDR2 sequences are PRHDT and FYEKMQ (reference sequence). CDR3 sequence: CASSLEGTHEVSRTSGYNEQFF. DNA for the CDR3: TGTGCCAGCAGCTTAGAAGGGACTCACGAAGTGAGCCGGACTAGCGGGTACAATGAGCAGTTCTTC.

The chain recombines TRBV11-2 with TRBJ2-7; no firm D call. Germline assignment: CDR1 SGHAT and CDR2 FQNNGV. This CDR3 is built from 14 residues. V lost 2 bases and J 2 bases, leaving 10 bases between the germline ends. The CDR3 protein is CASSLNPTAYEQYF. The CDR3 nucleotides read TGTGCCAGCAGCTTAAACCCCACCGCCTACGAGCAGTACTTC.

The V call is TRBV29-1, the J call TRBJ2-7; D is uncertain. Germline assignment: CDR1 SQVTM and CDR2 ANQGSEA. The CDR3 is made up of 13 amino acids. V was pared by 4 bases and J by 2 bases, with 12 bases between. CDR3 bases: TGCAGCGTTGGGCCCGTGGGTCCCTACGAGCAGTACTTC. It yields the protein CSVGPVGPYEQYF.

The chain has TRBV6-6 and TRBJ2-7, with D unresolved. Between the trimmed V and J ends, which lost 5 bases and 3 bases, there was a span of 8 bases. This CDR3 region has 12 residues. CDR1 and CDR2 from the germline V gene are MNHNY and SVGAGI (reference sequence). The CDR3 coding sequence is TGTGCCAGCAGTCACCCCCTCTACGAGCAGTACTTC. Its protein product is CASSHPLYEQYF.

The chain has TRBV11-1 and TRBJ2-7; D gene unclear. The germline V gene encodes CDR1 SGHAT and CDR2 FQDESV (reference sequence). This CDR3 has 14 residues. V lost 2 bases to trimming and J lost 2 bases, with 10 bases between them. CDR3: CASSLQSRTYEQYF. The DNA for the CDR3 is TGTGCCAGCAGCTTACAAAGCAGGACCTACGAGCAGTACTTC.

Comments on this clone: Relative to the germline gene, one junction end is altered; a read error may explain this. The chain has TRBV7-9 and TRBJ2-7; 9 bases fit TRBD2. This CDR3 spans 14 amino acids. Per the germline V gene, CDR1 is SEHNR and CDR2 is FQNEAQ (reference sequence). This CDR3 reads CASSSSLAGSRMGF. CDR3 in DNA: TGTGCCAGCAGCTCGTCACTAGCGGGCTCACGGATGGGGTTC. Combining the CDR3 with reference TRBV7-9 and TRBJ2-7 gives the whole variable domain DTGVSQNPRHKITKRGQNVTFRCDPISEHNRLYWYRQTLGQGPEFLTYFQNEAQLEKSRLLSDRFSAERPKGSFSTLEIQRTEQGDSAMYLCASSSSLAGSRMGFGPGTRLTVT.

In its sample, this clone was seen once. The rearrangement uses TRBV7-6 and TRBJ1-1; TRBD1 matches at 10 bases. Germline V gives CDR1 SGHVS, CDR2 FNYEAQ. The CDR3 is 14 amino acids. The trim removed 4 bases at V and 4 bases at J, leaving 3 bases unmatched. The CDR3 loop reads CASSSTGGFTEAFF. The CDR3 nucleotides are TGTGCCAGCAGCTCGACAGGGGGCTTCACTGAAGCTTTCTTT.

The chain joins TRBV7-9 to TRBJ2-6; D is uncertain. The germline V gene encodes CDR1 SEHNR and CDR2 FQNEAQ (reference sequence). V lost 5 bases to trimming and J lost 1 base, with 21 bases between them. The CDR3 consists of 19 residues. This CDR3 is CASSDGRLGRLSGANVLTF. CDR3 sequence (DNA): TGTGCCAGCAGCGACGGGCGTTTAGGTCGATTGTCTGGGGCCAACGTCCTGACTTTC.

This chain connects TRBV28 to TRBJ2-7; the D gene could be TRBD1 or TRBD2 (5 bases each). The CDR3 consists of 11 residues. CDR1 is MDHEN, CDR2 SYDVKM, per germline. Trimming took off 6 bases at V and 7 bases at J, with 10 bases between the two ends. CDR3 loop: CASRERGEQYF. CDR3 in DNA: TGTGCCAGCAGGGAGAGGGGTGAGCAGTACTTC.